Described below is a single T cell receptor beta chain sequence and its context. The data are from a study of Ad26.COV2.S vaccination and SARS-CoV-2 variants. Study as a whole: Enrolled in COV1001, the donor was in the Ad26.COV2.S trial arm, which received the vaccine.

Trimming cost V 2 bases and J 0 bases, with 12 bases left between them. The CDR3 runs to 16 residues. In germline, CDR1 is MNHEY, CDR2 SMNVEV (reference sequence). Treatment described: roughly 18 received Ad26.COV2.S at low or high dose, single or two shots; five or six received placebo; per-sample allocation not given. Sampling was done on day 63 after the first vaccine or placebo injection. In the vaccine, an Ad26 vector expressed the SARS-CoV-2 spike of the Wuhan strain. Assay: immunoSEQ multiplex PCR; the TCRdb copy retains only in-frame clones and omits some. Of 440,000 or so clones in the sample, 92% were seen once.

This sequence was found in a person aged 18 to 65 who received the Ad26.COV2.S COVID-19 vaccine or a placebo. This specimen was peripheral blood, taken in a trial of Ad26.COV2.S vaccine versus placebo. The chain couples TRBV27 to TRBJ2-3; D unclear. The CDR3 nucleotides read TGTGCCAGCAGTTTAAATCCGTCCCTTAGCACAGATACGCAGTATTTT. This sequence encodes CASSLNPSLSTDTQYF.